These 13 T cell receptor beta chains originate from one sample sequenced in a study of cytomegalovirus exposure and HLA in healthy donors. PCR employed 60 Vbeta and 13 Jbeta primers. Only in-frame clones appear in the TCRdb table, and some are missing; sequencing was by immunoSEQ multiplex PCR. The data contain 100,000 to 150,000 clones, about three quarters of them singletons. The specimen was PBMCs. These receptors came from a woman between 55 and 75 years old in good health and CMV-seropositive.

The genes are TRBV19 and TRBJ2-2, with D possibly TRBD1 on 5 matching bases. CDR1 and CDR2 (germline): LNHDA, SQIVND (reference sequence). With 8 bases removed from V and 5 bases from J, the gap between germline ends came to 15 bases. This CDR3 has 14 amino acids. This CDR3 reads CASHWGFRTGELFF. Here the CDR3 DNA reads TGTGCCAGTCATTGGGGCTTCAGGACCGGGGAGCTGTTTTTT.

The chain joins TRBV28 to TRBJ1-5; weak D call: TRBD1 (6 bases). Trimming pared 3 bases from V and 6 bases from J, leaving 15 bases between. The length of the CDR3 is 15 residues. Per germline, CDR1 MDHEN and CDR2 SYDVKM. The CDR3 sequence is CASSFQGNWGQPQHF. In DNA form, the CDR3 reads TGTGCCAGCAGTTTCCAGGGGAATTGGGGTCAGCCCCAGCATTTT.

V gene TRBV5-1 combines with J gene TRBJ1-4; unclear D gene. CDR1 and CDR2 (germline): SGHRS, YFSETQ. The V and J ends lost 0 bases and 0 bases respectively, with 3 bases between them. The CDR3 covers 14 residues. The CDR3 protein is CASSLDTTNEKLFF. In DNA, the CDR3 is TGCGCCAGCAGCTTGGATACAACTAATGAAAAACTGTTTTTT.

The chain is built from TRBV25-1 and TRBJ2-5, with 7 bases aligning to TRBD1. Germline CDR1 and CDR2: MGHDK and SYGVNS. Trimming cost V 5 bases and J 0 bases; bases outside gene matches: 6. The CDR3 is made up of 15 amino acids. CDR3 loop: CASSRGGADQETQYF. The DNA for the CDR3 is TGTGCCAGCAGTAGAGGGGGCGCCGACCAAGAGACCCAGTACTTC.

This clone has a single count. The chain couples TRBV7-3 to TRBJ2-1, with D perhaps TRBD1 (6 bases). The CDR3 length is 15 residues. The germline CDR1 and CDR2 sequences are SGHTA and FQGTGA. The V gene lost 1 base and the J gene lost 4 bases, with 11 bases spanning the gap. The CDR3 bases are TGTGCCAGCAGCTTAAGCAGGGGATCTTACAATGAGCAGTTCTTC. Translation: CASSLSRGSYNEQFF.

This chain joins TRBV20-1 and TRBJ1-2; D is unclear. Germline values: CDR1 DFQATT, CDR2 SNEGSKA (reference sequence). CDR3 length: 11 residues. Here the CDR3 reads CTIYNNYGYTF. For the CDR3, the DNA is TGCACCATATACAATAACTATGGCTACACCTTC.

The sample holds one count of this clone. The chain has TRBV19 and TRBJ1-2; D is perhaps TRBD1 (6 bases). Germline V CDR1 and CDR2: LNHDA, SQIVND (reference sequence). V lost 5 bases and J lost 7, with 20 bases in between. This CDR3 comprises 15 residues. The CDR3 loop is CASSARNRDIGGYTF. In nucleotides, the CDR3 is TGTGCCAGTAGTGCCCGTAACAGGGACATCGGTGGCTACACCTTC.

Written as DNA, the CDR3 is TGTGCCAGCAGCCTGGAGGGACAGGGGGGGGAGACCCAGTACTTC. Amino acid sequence: CASSLEGQGGETQYF. The chain is built from TRBV5-5 and TRBJ2-5; 11 bases match TRBD1. CDR1 is SGHKS, CDR2 YYEKEE, per germline (reference sequence). The CDR3 covers 15 residues. With V trimmed by 4 bases and J by 5 bases, 7 bases remained unmatched.

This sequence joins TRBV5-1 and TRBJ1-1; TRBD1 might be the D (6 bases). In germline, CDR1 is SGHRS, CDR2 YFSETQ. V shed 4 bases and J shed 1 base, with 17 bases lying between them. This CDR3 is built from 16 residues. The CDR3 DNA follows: TGCGCCAGCAGCCTCTCAGACAGGACCCCGAACACTGAAGCTTTCTTT. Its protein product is CASSLSDRTPNTEAFF.

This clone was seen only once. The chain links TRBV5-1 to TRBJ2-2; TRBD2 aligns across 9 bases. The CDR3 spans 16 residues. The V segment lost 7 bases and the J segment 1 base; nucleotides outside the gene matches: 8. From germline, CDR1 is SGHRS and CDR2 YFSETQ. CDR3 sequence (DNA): TGCGCCAGCGGGGCTAGCGGGACCCTGAACACCGGGGAGCTGTTTTTT. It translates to CASGASGTLNTGELFF.

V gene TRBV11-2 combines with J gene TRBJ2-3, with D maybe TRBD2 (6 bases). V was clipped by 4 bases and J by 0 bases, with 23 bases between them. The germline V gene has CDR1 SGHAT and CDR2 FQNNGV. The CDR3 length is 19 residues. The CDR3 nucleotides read TGTGCCAGCAGCTCCCTTAAAGGGGTGGAGGGCTCTAGCACAGATACGCAGTATTTT. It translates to CASSSLKGVEGSSTDTQYF.

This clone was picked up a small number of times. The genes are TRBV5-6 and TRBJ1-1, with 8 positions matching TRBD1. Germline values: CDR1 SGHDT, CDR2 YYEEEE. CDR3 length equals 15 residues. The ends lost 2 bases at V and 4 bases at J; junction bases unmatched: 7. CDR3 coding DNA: TGTGCCAGCAGCTTAGTTTCAGGGGGCGTCACTGAAGCTTTCTTT. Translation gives CASSLVSGGVTEAFF. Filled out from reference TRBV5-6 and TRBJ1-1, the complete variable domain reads DAGVTQSPTHLIKTRGQQVTLRCSPKSGHDTVSWYQQALGQGPQFIFQYYEEEERQRGNFPDRFSGHQFPNYSSELNVNALLLGDSALYLCASSLVSGGVTEAFFGQGTRLTVV.

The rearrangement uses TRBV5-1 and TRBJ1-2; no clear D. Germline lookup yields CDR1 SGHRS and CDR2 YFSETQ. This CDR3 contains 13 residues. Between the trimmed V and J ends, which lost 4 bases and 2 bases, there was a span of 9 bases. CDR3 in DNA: TGCGCCAGCAGCACCGACAAGAACTATGGCTACACCTTC. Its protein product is CASSTDKNYGYTF.